This TCR beta chain came from a study of blood T cell repertoires in COVID-19. Across the study: Researchers got acute and convalescent COVID-19 samples from the United States, Italy and Spain.

Per the study methods: It was from reference gene primer amplification that nucleated cell counts were estimated. Sequencing was performed with immunoSEQ multiplex PCR; in TCRdb, only in-frame clones are kept and a portion is missing. V, J and clone size are taken as reported in that table, and D and trimming were inferred from the DNA itself. This table holds approximately 170,000 clones, around nine tenths found once. CDR3 length: 14 amino acids. J lost 5 bases, V lost 2 bases, and 5 bases had no gene match. CDR1 is LGHDT and CDR2 is YNNKEL in the germline V gene (reference sequence). Sequencing was performed on peripheral blood. The TCR originated in a man between 60 and 75 years old with active or convalescent COVID-19. The chain has TRBV3-1 (or the pseudogene TRBV3-2) and TRBJ1-2, with 7 positions matching TRBD1. CDR3 sequence: CASSQMGQRYGYTF. In nucleotides, the CDR3 is TGTGCCAGCAGCCAAATGGGACAGCGGTATGGCTACACCTTC.